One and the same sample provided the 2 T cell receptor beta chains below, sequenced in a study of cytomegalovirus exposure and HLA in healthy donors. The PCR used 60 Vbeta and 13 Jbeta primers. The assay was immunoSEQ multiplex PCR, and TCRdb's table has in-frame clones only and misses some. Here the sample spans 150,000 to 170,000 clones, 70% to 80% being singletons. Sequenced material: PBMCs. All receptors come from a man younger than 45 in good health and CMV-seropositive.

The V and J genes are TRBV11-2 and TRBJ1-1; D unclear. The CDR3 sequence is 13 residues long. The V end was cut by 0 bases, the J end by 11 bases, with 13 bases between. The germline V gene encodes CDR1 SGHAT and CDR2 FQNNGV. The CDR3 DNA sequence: TGTGCCAGCAGCTTAGAACTGAGGGAGGTCGCTTTCTTT. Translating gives CASSLELREVAFF.

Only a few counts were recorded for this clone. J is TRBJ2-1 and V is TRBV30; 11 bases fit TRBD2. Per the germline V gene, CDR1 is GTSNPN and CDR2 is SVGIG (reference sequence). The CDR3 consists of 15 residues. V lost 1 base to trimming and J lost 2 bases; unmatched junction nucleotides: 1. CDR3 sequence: CAWSGLAGPYNEQFF. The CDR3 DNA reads TGTGCCTGGAGTGGACTAGCGGGGCCCTACAATGAGCAGTTCTTC.